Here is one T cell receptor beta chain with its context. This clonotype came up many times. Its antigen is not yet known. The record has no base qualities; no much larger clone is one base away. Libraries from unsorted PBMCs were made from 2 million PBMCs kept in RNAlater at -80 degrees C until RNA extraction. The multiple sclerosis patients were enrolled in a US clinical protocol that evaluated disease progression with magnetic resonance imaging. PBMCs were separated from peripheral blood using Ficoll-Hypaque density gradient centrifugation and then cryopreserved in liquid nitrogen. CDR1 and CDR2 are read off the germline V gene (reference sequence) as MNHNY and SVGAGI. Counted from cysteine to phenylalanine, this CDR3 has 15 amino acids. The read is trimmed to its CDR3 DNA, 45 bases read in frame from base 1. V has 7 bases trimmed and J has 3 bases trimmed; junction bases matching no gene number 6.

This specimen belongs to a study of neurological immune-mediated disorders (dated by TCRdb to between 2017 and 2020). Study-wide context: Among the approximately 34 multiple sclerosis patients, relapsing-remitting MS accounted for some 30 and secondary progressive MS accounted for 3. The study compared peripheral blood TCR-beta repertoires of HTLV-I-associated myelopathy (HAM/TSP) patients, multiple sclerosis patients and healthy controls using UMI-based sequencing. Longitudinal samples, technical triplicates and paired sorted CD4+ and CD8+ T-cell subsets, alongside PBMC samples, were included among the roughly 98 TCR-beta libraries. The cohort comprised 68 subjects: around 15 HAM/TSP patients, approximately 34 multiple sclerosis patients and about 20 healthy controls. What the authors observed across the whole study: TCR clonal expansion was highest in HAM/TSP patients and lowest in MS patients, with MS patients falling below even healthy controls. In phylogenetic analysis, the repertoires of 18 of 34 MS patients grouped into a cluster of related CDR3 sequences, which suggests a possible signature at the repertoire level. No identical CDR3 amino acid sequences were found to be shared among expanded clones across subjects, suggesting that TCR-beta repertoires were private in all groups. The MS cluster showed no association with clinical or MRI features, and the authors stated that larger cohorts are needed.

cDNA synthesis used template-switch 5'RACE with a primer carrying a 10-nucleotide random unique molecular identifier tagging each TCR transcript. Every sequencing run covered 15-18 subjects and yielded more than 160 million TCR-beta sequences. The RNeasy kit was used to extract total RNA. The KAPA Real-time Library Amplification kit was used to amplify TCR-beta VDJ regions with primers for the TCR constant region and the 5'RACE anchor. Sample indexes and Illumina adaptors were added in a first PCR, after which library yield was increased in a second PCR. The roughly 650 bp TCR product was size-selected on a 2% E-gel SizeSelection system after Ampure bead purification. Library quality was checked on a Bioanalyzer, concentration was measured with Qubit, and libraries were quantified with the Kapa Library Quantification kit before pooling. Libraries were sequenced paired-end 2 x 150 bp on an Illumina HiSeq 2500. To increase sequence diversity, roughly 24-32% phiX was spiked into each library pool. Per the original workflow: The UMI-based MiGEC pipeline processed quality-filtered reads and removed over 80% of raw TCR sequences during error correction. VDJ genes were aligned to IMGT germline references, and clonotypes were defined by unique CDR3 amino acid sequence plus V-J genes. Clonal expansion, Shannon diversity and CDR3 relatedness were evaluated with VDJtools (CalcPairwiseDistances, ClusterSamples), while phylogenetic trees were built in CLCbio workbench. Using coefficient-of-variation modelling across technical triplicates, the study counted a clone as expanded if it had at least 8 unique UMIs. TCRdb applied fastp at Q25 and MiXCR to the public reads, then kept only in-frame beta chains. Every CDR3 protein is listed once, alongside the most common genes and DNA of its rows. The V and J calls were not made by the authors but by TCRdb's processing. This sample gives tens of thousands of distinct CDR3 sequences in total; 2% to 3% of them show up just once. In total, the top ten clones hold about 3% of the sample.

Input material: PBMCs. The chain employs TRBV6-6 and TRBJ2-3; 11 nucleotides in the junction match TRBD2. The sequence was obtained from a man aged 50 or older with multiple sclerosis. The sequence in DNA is TGTGCCAGCACCCTAGCGGGGGGCCCAACAGATACGCAGTATTTT. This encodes CASTLAGGPTDTQYF.